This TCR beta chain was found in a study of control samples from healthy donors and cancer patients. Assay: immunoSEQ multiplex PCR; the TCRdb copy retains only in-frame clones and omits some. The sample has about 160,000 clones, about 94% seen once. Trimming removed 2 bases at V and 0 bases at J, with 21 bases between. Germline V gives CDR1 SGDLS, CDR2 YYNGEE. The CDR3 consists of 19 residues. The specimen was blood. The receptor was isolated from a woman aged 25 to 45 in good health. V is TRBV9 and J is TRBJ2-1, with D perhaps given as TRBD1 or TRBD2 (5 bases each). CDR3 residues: CASSVRMGDGRSSYNEQFF. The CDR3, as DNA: TGTGCCAGCAGCGTTAGAATGGGGGATGGGCGAAGCTCCTACAATGAGCAGTTCTTC.